This is a list of T cell receptor beta chains from one sample in a study of memory CD4+ T cells and cytomegalovirus serostatus. Repertoires were generated with immunoSEQ multiplex PCR, while TCRdb's copy carries only in-frame clones and drops some. Of tens of thousands of clones detected, approximately 81% appear once; the ten largest clones hold 0.95% to 1.3%. Sequencing was carried out using memory CD4+ T cells from blood. The receptors were gathered from an adult in good health and CMV-seronegative. CDR3s leave out the opening cysteine and the closing phenylalanine or tryptophan. The order of the fields is J gene, V gene, CDR3 protein.

>TRBJ2-5|TRBV10-2
ASSDRARLDQETQY
>TRBJ2-7|TRBV6-5
ASKAGYEQY
>TRBJ1-2|TRBV11-3
ASSPGDFGYT
>TRBJ2-7|TRBV7-2
ASSLYRHYEQY
>TRBJ2-3|TRBV7-9
ASSHLAGVATDTQY
>TRBJ2-3|TRBV29-1
SVEDEEGWGFTRNTDTQY
>TRBJ2-1|TRBV7-2
ASSLSRQGAAEQF
>TRBJ1-4|TRBV20-1
SARVGEKLF
>TRBJ2-2|TRBV7-3
ASSQSQTGTGELF
>TRBJ2-2|TRBV5-4
ASSLDPPGTGELF
>TRBJ1-3|TRBV7-3
ASSLSSGNTIY
>TRBJ1-1|TRBV7-2
ASSLQGMNTEAF
>TRBJ1-2|TRBV18
ASSPPGQGSLDGYT
>TRBJ1-1|TRBV7-2
ASSLAGRALNTEAF
>TRBJ1-1|TRBV5-8
ASSFIGVTTEAF
>TRBJ2-7|TRBV4-1
ASSQDRSAAYEQY
>TRBJ2-5|TRBV6-1
ASSGEETQY
>TRBJ2-7|TRBV7-8
ASSPGQGTYEQY
>TRBJ2-1|TRBV6-5
ASSGQGVGNEQF
>TRBJ2-7|TRBV27
ASSLRGFYEQY
>TRBJ2-2|TRBV7-2
ASSLASGRAGELF
>TRBJ1-4|TRBV10-1
ASTARGRTNEKLF
>TRBJ1-5|TRBV5-1
ASSVGTGGQPQH
>TRBJ2-1|TRBV10-2
ASSDQAHNEQF
>TRBJ1-5|TRBV19
ASVLGPHLSNQPQH
>TRBJ2-5|TRBV7-2
ASSAGLAGGGETQY
>TRBJ2-5|TRBV5-4
ASRSADRGETQY
>TRBJ2-7|TRBV5-1
ASSAGGVQY
>TRBJ2-3|TRBV7-2
ASSPGTSGKGDTQY
>TRBJ1-2|TRBV11-3
ASSLAGGDYGYT
>TRBJ2-7|TRBV5-4
ASSLRGGSYYEQY
>TRBJ1-2|TRBV2
ASSDAGTYYGYT
>TRBJ1-5|TRBV5-6
ASSTVGDSNQPQH
>-|TRBV6-5
ASRGTGGTYEQY
>TRBJ1-2|TRBV6-1
ASSEPWTGAEGYT
>TRBJ1-5|TRBV10-3
AISTGDQPQH
>TRBJ2-3|TRBV7-2
ASSLRLADTQY
>TRBJ2-1|TRBV25-1
ASTPAGDNEQF
>TRBJ1-1|TRBV19
ASSIGRTAEAF
>TRBJ1-1|TRBV9
ASSVDRGTEAF
>TRBJ1-1|TRBV27
ASSLVRGNTEAF
>TRBJ2-5|TRBV7-9
ASSLWGQVGTQY
>TRBJ2-1|TRBV5-1
ASSSIPGLANEQF
>TRBJ1-4|TRBV19
ASSMIGQGGEKLF
>TRBJ2-5|TRBV5-6
ASSRRTGGRQETQY
>TRBJ2-7|TRBV7-9
ASSLGQVSYEQY
>TRBJ1-1|TRBV4-2
ASSQTTGARTEAF
>TRBJ2-3|TRBV7-2
ASSSSSGDTQY
>TRBJ1-4|TRBV5-1
ASSLERASEKLF
>TRBJ2-1|TRBV5-1
ASSLVVGSNNEQF
>TRBJ2-7|TRBV29-1
SVVRDSSYEQY
>TRBJ2-7|TRBV7-7
ASSQYFLVASYEQY
>TRBJ2-5|TRBV10-2
ASTTGRKETQY